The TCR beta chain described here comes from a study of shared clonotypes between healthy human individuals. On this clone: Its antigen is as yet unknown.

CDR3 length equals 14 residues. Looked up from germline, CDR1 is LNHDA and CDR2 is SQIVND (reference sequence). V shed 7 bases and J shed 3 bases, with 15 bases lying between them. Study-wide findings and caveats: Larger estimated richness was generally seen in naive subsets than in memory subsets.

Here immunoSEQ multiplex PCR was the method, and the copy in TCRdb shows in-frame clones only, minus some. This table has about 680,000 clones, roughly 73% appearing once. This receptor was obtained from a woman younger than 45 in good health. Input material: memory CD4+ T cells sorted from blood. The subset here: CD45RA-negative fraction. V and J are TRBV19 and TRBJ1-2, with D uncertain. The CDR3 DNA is TGTGCCAGTAACTCCATGGGCACCTACTATGGCTACACCTTC. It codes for CASNSMGTYYGYTF.